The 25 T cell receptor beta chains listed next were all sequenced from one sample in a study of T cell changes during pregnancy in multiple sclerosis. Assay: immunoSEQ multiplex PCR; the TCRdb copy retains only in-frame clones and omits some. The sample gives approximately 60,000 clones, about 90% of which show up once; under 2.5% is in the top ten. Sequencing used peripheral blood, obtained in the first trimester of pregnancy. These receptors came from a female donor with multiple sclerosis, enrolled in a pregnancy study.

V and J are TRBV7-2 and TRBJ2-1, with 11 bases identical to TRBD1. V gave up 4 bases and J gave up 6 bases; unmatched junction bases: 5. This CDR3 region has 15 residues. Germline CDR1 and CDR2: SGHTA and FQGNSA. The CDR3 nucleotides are TGTGCCAGCAGCTGGGGGGGGACAGGGGGCAATGAGCAGTTCTTC. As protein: CASSWGGTGGNEQFF.

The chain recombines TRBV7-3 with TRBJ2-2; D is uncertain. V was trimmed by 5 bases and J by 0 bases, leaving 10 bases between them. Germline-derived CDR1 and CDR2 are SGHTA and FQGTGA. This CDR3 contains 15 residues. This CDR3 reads CASSPDSSNTGELFF. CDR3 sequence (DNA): TGTGCCAGCAGCCCCGACTCATCGAACACCGGGGAGCTGTTTTTT.

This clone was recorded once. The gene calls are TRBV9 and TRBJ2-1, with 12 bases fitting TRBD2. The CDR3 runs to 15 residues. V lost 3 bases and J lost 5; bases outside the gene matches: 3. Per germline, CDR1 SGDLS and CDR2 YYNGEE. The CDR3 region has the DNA TGTGCCAGCAGCGCGACTAGCGGGAGTGACAATGAGCAGTTCTTC. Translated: CASSATSGSDNEQFF.

The CDR3 DNA is TGTGCCAGCAGTGGGGGGGTAGTAAGCAATCAGCCCCAGCATTTT. Amino acids: CASSGGVVSNQPQHF. The J gene is TRBJ1-5, the V gene TRBV27, with a tentative D call TRBD1 (5 bases). With 5 bases removed from V and 1 base from J, the gap between germline ends came to 12 bases. Germline V CDR1 and CDR2: MNHEY, SMNVEV (reference sequence). The CDR3 extends over 15 amino acids.

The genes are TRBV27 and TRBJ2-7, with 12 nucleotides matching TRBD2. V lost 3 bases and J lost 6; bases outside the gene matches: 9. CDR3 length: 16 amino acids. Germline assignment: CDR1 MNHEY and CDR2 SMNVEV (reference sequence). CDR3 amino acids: CASSFHPGLAGLEQYF. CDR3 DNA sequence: TGTGCCAGCAGTTTCCACCCAGGACTAGCGGGACTCGAGCAGTACTTC.

The CDR3 region has the DNA TGTGCCAGCAGCTTAGGAGGGTCTAGCGGAGCTAGCACAGATACGCAGTATTTT. Residues: CASSLGGSSGASTDTQYF. The chain employs TRBV11-3 and TRBJ2-3; the match to TRBD2 covers 7 bases. The germline CDR1 and CDR2 sequences are SGHNT and YENEEA. CDR3 length: 18 amino acids. V gave up 1 base and J gave up 0 bases; unmatched junction bases: 10.

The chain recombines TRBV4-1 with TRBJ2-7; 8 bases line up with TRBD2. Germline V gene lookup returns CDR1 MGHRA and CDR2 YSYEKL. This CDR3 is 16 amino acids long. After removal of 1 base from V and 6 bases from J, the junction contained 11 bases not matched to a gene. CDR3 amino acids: CASSQGLAGVGGEQYF. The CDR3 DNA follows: TGCGCCAGCAGCCAAGGGCTAGCGGGCGTAGGAGGCGAGCAGTACTTC.

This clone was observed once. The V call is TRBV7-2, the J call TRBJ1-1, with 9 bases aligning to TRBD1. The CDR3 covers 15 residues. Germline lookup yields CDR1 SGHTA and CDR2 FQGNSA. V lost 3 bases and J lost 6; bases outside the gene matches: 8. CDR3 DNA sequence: TGTGCCAGCAGCTTCTGGACAGGGGTGGGAGCTGAAGCTTTCTTT. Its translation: CASSFWTGVGAEAFF.

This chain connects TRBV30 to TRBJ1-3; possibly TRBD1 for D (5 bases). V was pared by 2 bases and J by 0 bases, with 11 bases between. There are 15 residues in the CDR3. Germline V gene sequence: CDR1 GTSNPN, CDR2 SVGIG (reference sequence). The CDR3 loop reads CAWSTGSNSGNTIYF. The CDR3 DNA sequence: TGTGCCTGGAGTACAGGAAGTAACTCTGGAAACACCATATATTTT.

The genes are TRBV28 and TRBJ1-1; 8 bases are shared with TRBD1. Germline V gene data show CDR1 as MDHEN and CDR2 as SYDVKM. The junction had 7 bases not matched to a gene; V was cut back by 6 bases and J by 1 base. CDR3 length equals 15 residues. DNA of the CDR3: TGTGCCAGCAGAACCCAAGGACAGGGGAACACTGAAGCTTTCTTT. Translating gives CASRTQGQGNTEAFF.

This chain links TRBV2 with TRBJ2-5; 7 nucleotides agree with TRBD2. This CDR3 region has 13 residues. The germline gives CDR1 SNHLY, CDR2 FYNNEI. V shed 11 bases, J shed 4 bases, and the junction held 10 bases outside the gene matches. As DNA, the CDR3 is TGTGCCTCCTACGGGCGGGAGTTAGAGACCCAGTACTTC. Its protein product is CASYGRELETQYF.

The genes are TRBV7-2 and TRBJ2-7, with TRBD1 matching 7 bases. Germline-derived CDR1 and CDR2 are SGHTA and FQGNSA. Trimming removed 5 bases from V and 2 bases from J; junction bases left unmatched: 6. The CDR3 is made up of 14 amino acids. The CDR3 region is CASSKTGRTYEQYF. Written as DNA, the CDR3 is TGTGCCAGCAGCAAGACAGGGAGAACCTACGAGCAGTACTTC.

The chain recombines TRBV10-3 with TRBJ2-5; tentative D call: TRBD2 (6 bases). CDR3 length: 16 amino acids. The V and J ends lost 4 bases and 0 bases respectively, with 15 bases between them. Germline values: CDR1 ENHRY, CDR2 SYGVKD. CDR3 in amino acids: CAISGSTSVDQETQYF. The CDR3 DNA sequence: TGTGCCATCAGTGGTTCGACTAGTGTGGACCAAGAGACCCAGTACTTC.

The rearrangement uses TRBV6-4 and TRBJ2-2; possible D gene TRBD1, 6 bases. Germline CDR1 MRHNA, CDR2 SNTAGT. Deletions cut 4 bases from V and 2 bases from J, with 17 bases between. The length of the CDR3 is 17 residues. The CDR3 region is CASSVGAEGINTGELFF. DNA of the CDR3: TGTGCCAGCAGTGTGGGGGCAGAAGGGATAAACACCGGGGAGCTGTTTTTT.

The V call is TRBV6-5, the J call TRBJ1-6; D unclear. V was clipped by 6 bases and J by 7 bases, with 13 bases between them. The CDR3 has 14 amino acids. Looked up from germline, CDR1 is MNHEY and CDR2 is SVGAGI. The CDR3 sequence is CASSPSGQNSPLHF. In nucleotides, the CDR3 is TGTGCCAGCAGCCCCTCTGGGCAAAATTCACCCCTCCACTTT.

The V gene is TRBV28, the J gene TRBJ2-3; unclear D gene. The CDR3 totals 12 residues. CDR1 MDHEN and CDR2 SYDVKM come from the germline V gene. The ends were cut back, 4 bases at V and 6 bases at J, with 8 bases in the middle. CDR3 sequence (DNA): TGTGCCAGCAGTTCGAGCTGGGATACGCAGTATTTT. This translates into CASSSSWDTQYF.

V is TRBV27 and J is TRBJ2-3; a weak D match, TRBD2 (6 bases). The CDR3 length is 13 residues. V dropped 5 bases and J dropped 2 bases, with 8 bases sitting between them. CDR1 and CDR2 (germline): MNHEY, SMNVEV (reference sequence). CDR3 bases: TGTGCCAGCAGTCCGGACTACACAGATACGCAGTATTTT. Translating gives CASSPDYTDTQYF.

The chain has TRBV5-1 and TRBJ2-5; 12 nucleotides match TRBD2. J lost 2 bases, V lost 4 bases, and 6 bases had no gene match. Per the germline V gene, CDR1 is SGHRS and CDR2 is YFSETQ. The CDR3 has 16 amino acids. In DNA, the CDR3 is TGCGCCAGCAGCCGCGGACTAGCGGGGCTACAAGAGACCCAGTACTTC. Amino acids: CASSRGLAGLQETQYF.

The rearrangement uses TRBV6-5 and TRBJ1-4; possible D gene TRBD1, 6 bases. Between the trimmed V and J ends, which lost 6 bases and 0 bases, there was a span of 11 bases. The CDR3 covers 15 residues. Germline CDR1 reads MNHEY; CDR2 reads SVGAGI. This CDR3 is CASRAEGATNEKLFF. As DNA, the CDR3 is TGTGCCAGCAGGGCAGAGGGGGCAACTAATGAAAAACTGTTTTTT.

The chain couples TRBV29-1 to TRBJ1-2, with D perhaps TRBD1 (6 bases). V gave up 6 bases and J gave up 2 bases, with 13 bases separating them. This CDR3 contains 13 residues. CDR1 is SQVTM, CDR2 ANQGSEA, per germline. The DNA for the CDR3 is TGCAGCGTCCTAACAGGGACCAACTATGGCTACACCTTC. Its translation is CSVLTGTNYGYTF.

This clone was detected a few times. DNA for the CDR3: TGTGCCAGCAGCCACTTTACAGGGGTCGGCTACACCTTC. It encodes CASSHFTGVGYTF. The chain recombines TRBV11-1 with TRBJ1-2, with 7 bases matching TRBD1. The ends lost 5 bases at V and 8 bases at J; junction bases unmatched: 8. The CDR3 extends over 13 amino acids. CDR1 SGHAT and CDR2 FQDESV come from the germline V gene (reference sequence).

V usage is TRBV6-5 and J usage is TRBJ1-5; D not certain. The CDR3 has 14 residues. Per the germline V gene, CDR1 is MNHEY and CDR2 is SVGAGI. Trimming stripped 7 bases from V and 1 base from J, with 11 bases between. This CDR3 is CASTGLGSNQPQHF. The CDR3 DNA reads TGTGCCAGCACCGGGTTAGGAAGCAATCAGCCCCAGCATTTT.

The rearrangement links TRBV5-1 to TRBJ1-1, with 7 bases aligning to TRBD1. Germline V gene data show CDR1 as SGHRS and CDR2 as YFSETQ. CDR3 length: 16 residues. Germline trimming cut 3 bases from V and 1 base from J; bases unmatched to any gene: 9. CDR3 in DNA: TGCGCCAGCAGCTCAGGGGGGACAGCGCCGAACACTGAAGCTTTCTTT. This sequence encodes CASSSGGTAPNTEAFF.

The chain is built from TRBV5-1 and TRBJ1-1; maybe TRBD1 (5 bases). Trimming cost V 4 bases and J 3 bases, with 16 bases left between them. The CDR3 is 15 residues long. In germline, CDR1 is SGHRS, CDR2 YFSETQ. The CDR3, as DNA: TGCGCCAGCAGCGGCAAATTGGGAGGGGACACTGAAGCTTTCTTT. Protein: CASSGKLGGDTEAFF.

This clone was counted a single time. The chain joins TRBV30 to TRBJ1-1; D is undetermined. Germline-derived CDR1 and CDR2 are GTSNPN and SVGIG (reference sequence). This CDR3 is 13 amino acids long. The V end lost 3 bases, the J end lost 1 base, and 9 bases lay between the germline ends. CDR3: CAWRQAGNTEAFF. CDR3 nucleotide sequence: TGTGCCTGGAGGCAAGCAGGGAACACTGAAGCTTTCTTT.